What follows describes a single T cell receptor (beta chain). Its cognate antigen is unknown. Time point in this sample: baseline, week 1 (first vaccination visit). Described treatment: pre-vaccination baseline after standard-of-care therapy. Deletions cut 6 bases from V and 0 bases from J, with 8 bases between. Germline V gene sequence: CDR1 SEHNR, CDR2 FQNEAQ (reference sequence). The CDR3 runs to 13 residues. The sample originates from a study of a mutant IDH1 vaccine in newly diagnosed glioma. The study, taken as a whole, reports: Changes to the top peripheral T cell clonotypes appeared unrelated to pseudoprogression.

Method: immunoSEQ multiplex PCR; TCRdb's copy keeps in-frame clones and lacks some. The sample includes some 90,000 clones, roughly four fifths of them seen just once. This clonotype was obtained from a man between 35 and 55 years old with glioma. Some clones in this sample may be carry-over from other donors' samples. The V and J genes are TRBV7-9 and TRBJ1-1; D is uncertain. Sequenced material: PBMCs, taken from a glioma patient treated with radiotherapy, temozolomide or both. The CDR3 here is CASSHEMNTEAFF. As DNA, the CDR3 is TGTGCCAGCAGTCACGAAATGAACACTGAAGCTTTCTTT.